What follows is one T cell receptor beta chain and its context. Its antigen is still unknown. The data were taken from a study of blood T cells in healthy people across ages. Study-wide context: Capture via template switching afforded approximately one barcoded beta molecule per two T cells. Study-level findings and limits: Conclusively comparing naive with antigen-experienced cells was impossible with unsorted PBMCs. A roughly linear age-dependent decrease characterized TCR beta diversity per million T cells.

The trim removed 4 bases at V and 6 bases at J, leaving 5 bases unmatched. This CDR3 has 14 amino acids. In germline, CDR1 is SGHRS, CDR2 YFSETQ. Together with a sample-barcoded 5' primer, a J-beta primer mix was included in a second PCR lasting roughly 6 to 12 cycles. TCRdb called the 5' RACE reads again in MiXCR, with one record for every CDR3 protein. The sample lists about 640,000 distinct CDR3 sequences, approximately 40% occurring once. Every sample had a minimum of 6 million PBMCs isolated. This receptor was obtained from a man aged 80 or over in good health. Sequencing used blood. V usage is TRBV5-1 and J usage is TRBJ2-3; 10 positions match TRBD1. The CDR3 here is CASSAGQGGDTQYF. CDR3 DNA: TGCGCCAGCAGCGCCGGACAGGGGGGGGATACGCAGTATTTT.